These 22 T cell receptor beta chains came from one sample sequenced in a study of T cell clonotyping in hematopoietic cell transplantation. The data were produced by immunoSEQ multiplex PCR, yet TCRdb's version contains in-frame clones alone and is incomplete. This table has over a thousand clones, roughly two thirds appearing once. Sample: peripheral blood mononuclear cells, taken 100 days after allogeneic stem cell transplant. These TCRs come from a female patient aged 25-40 years who had an allogeneic stem cell transplant, so T cells may come from the graft donor. Some clones in this sample may be carry-over from other donors' samples.

V usage is TRBV11-3 and J usage is TRBJ2-4; 13 nucleotides agree with TRBD2. The CDR3 loop spans 17 amino acids. Trimming took 5 bases from V and 8 from J; bases not matched to a gene: 12. Per the germline V gene, CDR1 is SGHNT and CDR2 is YENEEA. The CDR3 DNA is TGTGCCAGCAGCCCAGCTACTAGCGGGGGGGCCGGGGACATTCAGTACTTC. Residues: CASSPATSGGAGDIQYF.

To note about this clone: The junction departs from germline at one end; a sequencing error may be responsible. The CDR3 region has the DNA TGTGCCAGCACCGACCCAAGTGAGACTTCGTACGTGCAGTACTTC. Amino acid sequence: CASTDPSETSYVQYF. J is TRBJ2-7 and V is TRBV2; D is unresolved. Looked up from germline, CDR1 is SNHLY and CDR2 is FYNNEI. This CDR3 region has 15 residues.

This clone appeared a few times. This sequence joins TRBV25-1 and TRBJ1-2; D gene ambiguous. Germline CDR1 and CDR2: MGHDK and SYGVNS. Trimming shortened V by 6 bases and J by 2 bases, and 10 bases separated the two germline ends. This CDR3 is 13 amino acids long. CDR3 sequence: CASSERGNYGYTF. The DNA for the CDR3 is TGTGCCAGCAGCGAAAGAGGAAACTATGGCTACACCTTC.

Judged by abundance, this clone is large. The chain links TRBV6-5 to TRBJ2-7; D not resolved. The germline gives CDR1 MNHEY, CDR2 SVGAGI. With 0 bases removed from V and 0 bases from J, the gap between germline ends came to 9 bases. The length of the CDR3 is 15 residues. The CDR3 sequence is CASSYSDASSYEQYF. CDR3 nucleotides: TGTGCCAGCAGTTACTCGGACGCTAGCTCCTACGAGCAGTACTTC.

This chain uses TRBV6-1 with TRBJ1-5; D remains unclear. The germline V and J ends were trimmed by 6 bases and 7 bases, with 13 bases remaining between them. The CDR3 sequence is 13 residues long. The germline V gene encodes CDR1 MNHNS and CDR2 SASEGT. DNA of the CDR3: TGTGCCAGCAGAGTCGATTTCTCCCAGCCCCAGCATTTT. Its translation is CASRVDFSQPQHF.

In its sample, this clone was seen once. V usage is TRBV5-1 and J usage is TRBJ2-5; 7 bases are shared with TRBD2. The ends lost 1 base at V and 1 base at J; junction bases unmatched: 7. Germline CDR1 reads SGHRS; CDR2 reads YFSETQ. The CDR3 contains 16 residues. The chain's CDR3 is CASSLIGGGAQETQYF. The CDR3 bases are TGCGCCAGCAGCTTGATCGGCGGGGGTGCCCAAGAGACCCAGTACTTC.

The gene calls are TRBV30 and TRBJ1-1, with D uncertain. CDR3 length: 12 amino acids. Trimming left V 4 bases short and J 5 bases short, with 11 bases between. From germline, CDR1 is GTSNPN and CDR2 SVGIG (reference sequence). CDR3: CAWKFRGTEAFF. The CDR3 DNA reads as TGTGCCTGGAAATTCCGGGGTACTGAAGCTTTCTTT.

The chain carries TRBV29-1 and TRBJ1-1; D not certain. This CDR3 has 13 residues. Trimming stripped 5 bases from V and 10 bases from J, with 20 bases between. Looked up from germline, CDR1 is SQVTM and CDR2 is ANQGSEA. The CDR3 sequence: CSVFDVTRPGAFF. The DNA for the CDR3 is TGCAGCGTTTTCGACGTGACGCGACCGGGAGCTTTCTTT.

This clone is large (0.1 to 1%) by share. The CDR3 DNA follows: TGTGCCAGCAGCTTTCCGACAGGGGTGTACTACGAGCAGTACTTC. It is translated as CASSFPTGVYYEQYF. This chain links TRBV5-6 with TRBJ2-7; 8 bases agree with TRBD1. CDR3 size: 15 residues. Germline CDR1 reads SGHDT; CDR2 reads YYEEEE. Trimming cost V 2 bases and J 3 bases; bases outside gene matches: 7.

The CDR3 protein is CASSHSAGYEQYF. The CDR3 bases are TGCGCCAGCAGCCACTCGGCGGGCTACGAGCAGTACTTC. This sequence joins TRBV4-3 and TRBJ2-7; TRBD2 is a possible D gene (5 bases). Germline V gene data show CDR1 as LGHNA and CDR2 as YSLEER. Trimming shortened V by 3 bases and J by 3 bases, and 9 bases separated the two germline ends. The length of the CDR3 is 13 residues.

This clone has a single count. The chain couples TRBV6-6 to TRBJ1-1, with D perhaps matching TRBD1 (5 bases). Germline V gene data show CDR1 as MNHNY and CDR2 as SVGAGI (reference sequence). The length of the CDR3 is 14 residues. V was trimmed by 0 bases and J by 3 bases, leaving 8 bases between them. The CDR3: CASSYSTGHTEAFF. The CDR3 DNA sequence: TGTGCCAGCAGTTACTCGACGGGGCACACTGAAGCTTTCTTT.

This clone was found once. The chain combines TRBV19 with TRBJ2-7, with D perhaps TRBD1 or TRBD2 (5 bases each). V dropped 5 bases and J dropped 2 bases, with 16 bases sitting between them. Germline CDR1 LNHDA, CDR2 SQIVND (reference sequence). The CDR3 length is 15 residues. The CDR3 here is CASSPFIVGAYEQYF. The CDR3 DNA follows: TGTGCCAGTAGTCCCTTCATCGTGGGGGCCTACGAGCAGTACTTC.

This chain uses TRBV6-1 with TRBJ2-3; 7 bases line up with TRBD1. This CDR3 is built from 14 residues. The germline gives CDR1 MNHNS, CDR2 SASEGT. V dropped 5 bases and J dropped 4; count of bases not matched to a gene: 6. CDR3 in DNA: TGTGCCAGCAGTCAACGACAGGGTTCAGATACGCAGTATTTT. Translation: CASSQRQGSDTQYF.

The chain is built from TRBV29-1 and TRBJ2-7; D possibly corresponds to TRBD2 (7 bases). CDR3 size: 11 residues. V lost 3 bases, J lost 6 bases, and 9 bases lay in between. Germline CDR1 is SQVTM and CDR2 is ANQGSEA. CDR3: CSVDAGAEQYF. The CDR3 DNA is TGCAGCGTTGACGCGGGGGCCGAGCAGTACTTC.

In regard to this clone: In this CDR3 the conserved last residue, phenylalanine or tryptophan, is missing, so a read error is likely. It is unclear where the CDR3 begins or ends on the DNA, so no DNA is shown, and the CDR3 is as TCRdb lists it. The chain has TRBV7-6 and TRBJ1-2. Germline loops: CDR1 SGHVS, CDR2 FNYEAQ. 15 amino acids form the CDR3, both terminal residues included. The CDR3 loop is CASSSLIESRKTYGY.

The chain joins TRBV29-1 to TRBJ1-5; TRBD1 might be the D (6 bases). V was cut by 6 bases and J by 3 bases, with 12 bases left in between. The CDR3 covers 13 residues. Germline assignment: CDR1 SQVTM and CDR2 ANQGSEA. This CDR3 reads CSVRDNYNQPQHF. CDR3 bases: TGCAGCGTCCGGGACAATTACAATCAGCCCCAGCATTTT.

The V and J genes are TRBV4-2 and TRBJ2-1, with 8 bases fitting TRBD2. Germline loops: CDR1 LGHNA, CDR2 YNFKEQ. The CDR3 covers 18 residues. With V trimmed by 0 bases and J by 7 bases, 14 bases remained unmatched. The DNA for the CDR3 is TGTGCCAGCAGCCAAGACCCGTCCCTGACTAGCGTCTTAAATGAGCAGTTCTTC. Amino acids: CASSQDPSLTSVLNEQFF.

The V and J genes are TRBV29-1 and TRBJ1-1, with a tentative D call TRBD1 (5 bases). The CDR3 length is 12 residues. Germline assignment: CDR1 SQVTM and CDR2 ANQGSEA. V lost 5 bases and J lost 7, with 14 bases in between. Here the CDR3 DNA reads TGCAGCGTTCCTTCAGACAGACATGAAGCTTTCTTT. It yields the protein CSVPSDRHEAFF. Full variable domain (rest looked up from reference TRBV29-1 and TRBJ1-1): SAVISQKPSRDICQRGTSLTIQCQVDSQVTMMFWYRQQPGQSLTLIATANQGSEATYESGFVIDKFPISRPNLTFSTLTVSNMSPEDSSIYLCSVPSDRHEAFFGQGTRLTVV.

In this sample, this clone turned up once. V and J are TRBV6-5 and TRBJ1-6; no clear D. Between the trimmed V and J ends, which lost 1 base and 8 bases, there was a span of 15 bases. The CDR3 has 16 residues. Germline V gives CDR1 MNHEY, CDR2 SVGAGI. In DNA, the CDR3 is TGTGCCAGCAGTTACTGGTCGGTTACATCGGATTCACCCCTCCACTTT. Its translation: CASSYWSVTSDSPLHF.

The CDR3 reads CASSEGQALQGELFF. CDR3 coding DNA: TGTGCCAGCAGTGAAGGTCAGGCCCTTCAAGGGGAGCTGTTTTTT. V usage is TRBV6-1 and J usage is TRBJ2-2, with D unclear. The CDR3 loop spans 15 amino acids. CDR1 is MNHNS, CDR2 SASEGT, per germline. V lost 1 base and J lost 8, with 14 bases in between.

The V and J genes are TRBV21-1 and TRBJ2-7. TRBV21-1 is tagged as a pseudogene. This CDR3 is built from 12 residues. Here the CDR3 DNA reads TGTGCCAGCAGCAAAGGGGGCTACGAGCAGTACTTC. This codes for CASSKGGYEQYF.

The chain couples TRBV11-2 to TRBJ2-5, with D maybe TRBD2 (6 bases). The CDR3 is 16 residues long. Germline V lookup: CDR1 SGHAT, CDR2 FQNNGV. The germline V and J ends were trimmed by 0 bases and 3 bases, with 14 bases remaining between them. CDR3 protein: CASSLETSTEKETQYF. CDR3 bases: TGTGCCAGCAGCTTAGAAACTAGCACGGAAAAAGAGACCCAGTACTTC.